This TCR beta chain was identified in a study of vaccination and CD4 T cells after COVID-19. The treatment denotes: roughly nine-day PBMC culture with coronavirus spike peptide pools or control peptides (ViraFEST assay). This clonotype occurred a few times. The antigen is undetermined. The Oncomine TCR Beta short-read assay was applied to DNA of cultured CD4+ T cells. TCRdb itself ran the PCR reads through MiXCR, one entry per CDR3 protein. The sample lists 9,500 to 12,000 distinct CDR3 sequences, about 26% occurring once. Source: CD4+ T cells from blood, cultured in vitro, taken after SARS-CoV-2 vaccination. The source is a human donor who had recovered from COVID-19.

The CDR3 sequence: CASSFRTVRGWGEAFF. Here the CDR3 DNA reads TGTGCCAGCAGTTTTCGAACCGTTCGCGGATGGGGTGAAGCTTTCTTT. This chain uses TRBV28 with TRBJ1-1; D is ambiguous. V was pared by 3 bases and J by 7 bases, with 21 bases between. Germline V gives CDR1 MDHEN, CDR2 SYDVKM. This CDR3 is 16 amino acids long.